This section outlines one T cell receptor (beta chain) sequence together with its context. This sample was included in a study of blood T cell repertoires in COVID-19. V was pared by 0 bases and J by 4 bases, with 15 bases between. The CDR3 runs 16 residues. CDR1 MGHRA and CDR2 YSYEKL come from the germline V gene. The table came from immunoSEQ multiplex PCR; TCRdb's copy has only in-frame clones and leaves some out. Found here are about 140,000 clones, approximately 86% of them singletons; the top ten hold more than 5%. This chain connects TRBV4-1 to TRBJ1-1, with a weak D call TRBD1 (5 bases). The sample comprised peripheral blood. This TCR came from a human donor in a cohort sampled during active COVID-19. CDR3 nucleotide sequence: TGCGCCAGCAGCCAAGATAATCAGGGAGGAGGCACTGAAGCTTTCTTT. Residues: CASSQDNQGGGTEAFF.